This record looks at one TCR beta chain sequence and its context. Antigen specificity is unknown. The sample comes from a study of T cell responses to AZD1222 COVID-19 vaccine. Study-wide results and caveats: Close to half of all spike-specific TCRs reportedly target regions of the variants that are unmutated. Donors were chiefly white British, with a greater number of females, and clonal diversity was perhaps underestimated.

The germline CDR1 and CDR2 sequences are SGHAT and FQNNGV. V was trimmed by 0 bases and J by 9 bases, leaving 12 bases between them. This CDR3 contains 15 residues. Sequencing was performed with immunoSEQ multiplex PCR; in TCRdb, only in-frame clones are kept and a portion is missing. This repertoire shows approximately 150,000 clones, about 90% found once; its top ten account for roughly 6%. The sample here was peripheral blood, taken 28 days after the second AZD1222 dose. The receptor comes from an adult who received the AZD1222 COVID-19 vaccine. The chain combines TRBV11-2 with TRBJ1-6; D not resolved. The CDR3 nucleotides read TGTGCCAGCAGCTTAGAATCCGGGAAAGGTTCACCCCTCCACTTT. This translates into CASSLESGKGSPLHF.